What follows describes a single T cell receptor (beta chain). This receptor's antigen is unknown. Base qualities are missing; no much larger clone stands one base away. The entry originates in a study of Ad26.COV2.S vaccination and SARS-CoV-2 variants (dated by TCRdb to about 2021). Looking at the study overall: Vaccine-arm donors were drawn from COV1001, a multicentre, randomized, double-blind, placebo-controlled phase I-IIa trial of Ad26.COV2.S in healthy adults. Ad26.COV2.S was administered intramuscularly at 5 x 10^10 or 1 x 10^11 viral particles, either as a single shot or as two shots given 56 days apart. Trial participants were randomized into five groups of five, in which low-dose or high-dose Ad26.COV2.S was given once or twice, or placebo was given on both occasions. TCRbeta repertoire sequencing was used to assess the specificity and breadth of SARS-CoV-2-reactive T cell receptors after Ad26.COV2.S vaccination. A total of around 32 samples were included in the TCR-sequenced set, comprising roughly 19 Ad26.COV2.S vaccine recipients, 5 placebo recipients and 8 SARS-CoV-2 convalescent individuals. Investigators did not know the trial group allocation while performing experiments and assessing outcomes. The full study reports these points: The study lacked the statistical power to compare responses across vaccine doses or regimens. Substantial breadth of spike-specific CD8+ and CD4+ T cell responses was reported after vaccination. Higher spike-specific TCR breadth was observed in Ad26.COV2.S recipients than in placebo recipients (P = 0.0014). Vaccine and placebo recipients had comparable non-spike TCR breadth, which fits with the vaccine containing only spike. The authors noted that total T cell responses may have been underestimated by the TCR breadth and depth analyses.

The immunoSEQ Assay was the method used to sequence TCRbeta CDR3 regions. After extraction, genomic DNA underwent amplification by bias-controlled multiplex PCR, followed by high-throughput sequencing. As for the authors' bioinformatics: To quantify the absolute abundance of every unique TCRbeta CDR3 region, sequences were collapsed and filtered. T cell fraction was estimated by normalizing TCRbeta template counts to usable DNA, with usable DNA measured through amplification of reference genes found in all nucleated cells. Repertoire TCRs were annotated as SARS-CoV-2-specific by exact matching of V gene, CDR3 amino acid sequence and J gene to a known reactive TCR set. The reference SARS-CoV-2 TCR set came from MIRA and was filtered for enrichment in COVID-19-positive ImmuneCODE repertoires, removing public or cross-reactive TCRs. Based on the MIRA antigens, annotated TCRs were further analysed at the level of specific ORF or position within ORF. Breadth was defined as the number of annotated unique rearrangements divided by the total number of unique productive rearrangements, and depth was defined as the summed frequency of the annotated unique rearrangements. Two-sided Wilcoxon rank-sum tests were applied when comparing TCR breadth between groups. Not all clones reach the TCRdb copy of this immuneACCESS table, which keeps in-frame sequences only. Checked studies attribute under half of the gap to unresolved V genes and leave the rest unexplained. V and J calls and clone size follow that table, whereas D and trimming were derived from the DNA. The sample table shows 300,000 to 500,000 clones, and 88% are seen once. Of the sample, 3% to 3.5% falls within the top ten clones.

From the cysteine up to the phenylalanine, the CDR3 has a length of 11 residues. Only the CDR3 DNA is retained, 33 bases long and in frame from the first base. V is clipped by 7 bases and J by 5 bases, and the sequence between their germline boundaries is 8 bases long. Looking up the germline V gene yields CDR1 MNHEY and CDR2 SVGAGI. The sample's treatment or condition label is to be understood as: about 20 received Ad26.COV2.S at low or high dose, single or two shots; five or six received placebo; per-sample allocation not given. For vaccine and placebo recipients, repertoires were sequenced using samples collected on day 63 after the first injection. Between 29 July and 7 August 2020, Cohort 1b enrolled about 27 adults aged 18-55 years at one site in Boston, USA. Ad26.COV2.S was a replication-incompetent adenovirus type 26 vector expressing a prefusion-stabilized SARS-CoV-2 spike protein from the original Wuhan strain.

Specimen: peripheral blood, collected in a trial of Ad26.COV2.S vaccine versus placebo. Recombination joined TRBV6-5 with TRBJ1-1; there is no confident call for the D gene. The clonotype comes from a person aged 18-65 years who received the Ad26.COV2.S COVID-19 vaccine or a placebo. The CDR3 reads CASIHGTEAFF. The bases read TGTGCCAGCATACACGGGACTGAAGCTTTCTTT.